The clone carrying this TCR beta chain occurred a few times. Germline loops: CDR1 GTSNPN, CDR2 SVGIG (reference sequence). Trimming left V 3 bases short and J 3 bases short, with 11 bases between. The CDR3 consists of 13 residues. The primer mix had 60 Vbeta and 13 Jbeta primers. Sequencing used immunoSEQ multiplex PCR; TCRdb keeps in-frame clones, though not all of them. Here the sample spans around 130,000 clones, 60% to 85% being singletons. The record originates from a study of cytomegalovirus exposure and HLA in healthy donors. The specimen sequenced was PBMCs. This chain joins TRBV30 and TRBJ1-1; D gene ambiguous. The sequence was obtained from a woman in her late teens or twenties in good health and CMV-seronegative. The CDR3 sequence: CAWREAEYTEAFF. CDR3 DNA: TGTGCCTGGAGAGAAGCGGAGTACACTGAAGCTTTCTTT.